The rows below give T cell receptor beta chains drawn from one sample of a study of blood T cells in healthy people across ages. Each CDR3 protein is one row after TCRdb ran MiXCR on the 5' RACE reads. This sample has about 1.4 million distinct CDR3 sequences, with around 59% found just once. Sequencing input: blood. These receptors were obtained from a man younger than 35 in good health. Each CDR3 is given without its conserved first and last residue.

j_gene	len	v_gene	CDR3aa
TRBJ2-1	10	TRBV29-1	SVRGLGGEQF
TRBJ2-2	10	TRBV6-5	AGRGYTGELF
TRBJ2-3	14	TRBV4-1	ASSQVGWGFTDTQY
TRBJ2-5	12	TRBV20-1	SATQDSRSGTQY
TRBJ2-5	13	TRBV29-1	SVEKVDNEEETQY
TRBJ2-1	13	TRBV15	ATSRDRGEYNEQF
TRBJ2-1	11	TRBV4-1	ASSQDLMASSF
NA	12	TRBV20-1	SASDPGTAYEQF
TRBJ2-1	11	TRBV18	ASSPPSVKEQF
TRBJ1-2	13	TRBV7-9	ASSLEPTGKEGYT
TRBJ2-3	13	TRBV29-1	SVDWADTFTDTQY
TRBJ2-5	10	TRBV20-1	SATGTPETQY
TRBJ2-1	11	TRBV2	ASRLGGYNEQF
TRBJ2-7	11	TRBV20-1	SARAGPSYEQY
TRBJ1-1	14	TRBV28	ASSFPRGRKDTEAF
TRBJ2-7	13	TRBV20-1	SAPGLAGSSYEQY
TRBJ1-5	12	TRBV12-3/TRBV12-4	ASSQQGGNQPQH
TRBJ2-3	14	TRBV7-2	ASSYEEGRVGDTQY
TRBJ2-7	14	TRBV7-9	ASSSTKGAGWYEQY
TRBJ1-2	11	TRBV29-1	STRGQANYGYT
TRBJ2-1	13	TRBV20-1	SADGRELMYNEQF
TRBJ2-6	14	TRBV6-5	ASRPNTGAGANVLT
NA	12	TRBV7-9	ASSLTRSEETQY
TRBJ2-7	10	TRBV10-3	AISLLAEEQY
TRBJ2-4	12	TRBV20-1	SARDAKIFNIQY
TRBJ2-7	10	TRBV27	ASSSGGGKQY
TRBJ2-1	16	TRBV5-5	ASSLTSGGLSWSNEQF
TRBJ2-2	11	TRBV6-1	ASSEMGAGELF
TRBJ2-3	14	TRBV4-1	ASSQVVNGSTDTQY
TRBJ1-2	10	TRBV29-1	SVPLQGYGYT
TRBJ2-7	12	TRBV4-1	ASGPGDSSYEQY
TRBJ1-5	12	TRBV5-1	ASSLAGRNQPQH
TRBJ2-7	12	TRBV7-2	ASSAWTARYEQY
TRBJ1-2	15	TRBV7-2	ASSLVSGMSANYGYT
TRBJ2-1	13	TRBV15	ATSRDRESYNEQF
TRBJ1-1	11	TRBV10-1	ASSAEGLTEAF
TRBJ1-2	13	TRBV5-1	ASSLAEEQSYGYT
TRBJ1-1	13	TRBV20-1	SARDARTGLIEAF
TRBJ2-7	14	TRBV12-3/TRBV12-4	ASSRTGLAVSYEQY